Below, 3 T cell receptor beta chains from the same sample are listed, as sequenced in a study of cytomegalovirus exposure and HLA in healthy donors. Primers: 60 Vbeta forward and 13 Jbeta reverse. Measured with immunoSEQ multiplex PCR; TCRdb has only the in-frame clones, and not every one. The repertoire holds roughly 150,000 clones, with 85% as singletons. The sequencing sample was made of PBMCs. The source of these receptors is a man aged 25-45 years in good health and CMV-seropositive.

The CDR3: CASSFATSGRDIQYF. The CDR3 DNA reads as TGCGCCAGCAGCTTCGCTACTAGCGGGAGGGACATTCAGTACTTC. This chain links TRBV5-1 with TRBJ2-4; 13 positions match TRBD2. The germline CDR1 and CDR2 sequences are SGHRS and YFSETQ. This CDR3 has 15 residues. The V segment lost 2 bases and the J segment 8 bases; nucleotides outside the gene matches: 4.

The chain uses TRBV9 and TRBJ2-3; TRBD1 matches at 7 bases. V trimming: 0 bases; J trimming: 0 bases; junction bases outside the gene matches: 13. The CDR3 has 19 residues. CDR1 SGDLS and CDR2 YYNGEE come from the germline V gene. CDR3 sequence reads: CASSVEGGQARTSTDTQYF. CDR3 nucleotide sequence: TGTGCCAGCAGCGTAGAAGGTGGACAGGCCAGAACTAGCACAGATACGCAGTATTTT.

The count of this clone is one. The V call is TRBV6-6, the J call TRBJ1-1; D remains unclear. This CDR3 has 12 amino acids. V lost 0 bases, J lost 8 bases, and 7 bases lay in between. Germline CDR1 reads MNHNY; CDR2 reads SVGAGI (reference sequence). The CDR3 sequence: CASSYSITEAFF. CDR3 in DNA: TGTGCCAGCAGTTACTCGATAACAGAAGCTTTCTTT.